Sequencing of this T cell receptor (beta chain) was carried out in a study of T cell changes during pregnancy in multiple sclerosis (dated by TCRdb to the late 2010s). Turning to the overall study: In women with multiple sclerosis, the researchers looked at how the T cell repertoire shifted as pregnancy progressed.

The germline V gene gives CDR1 as SNHLY and CDR2 as FYNNEI. V loses 7 bases of germline sequence and J loses 1 base, and the interval between the two ends is 14 bases. The CDR3, cysteine through phenylalanine, is 15 amino acids long. Just the 45-base CDR3 DNA is kept, in frame starting at base 1. Library generation was performed with the immunoSEQ multiplex PCR assay. Held by TCRdb, this immuneACCESS table contains in-frame sequences only and omits some clones. Under half of the omission traces to an unresolved V gene where checked; the cause of the rest is unknown. The sample includes 70,000 to 95,000 clones, with roughly 93% observed a single time. Approximately 2.2% of the sample goes to the ten largest clones. As to this clone: Its cognate antigen has yet to be identified. Base qualities are missing; no much larger clone stands one base away.

The sequence was obtained from a female donor with multiple sclerosis, enrolled in a pregnancy study. The rearranged chain carries TRBV2 and TRBJ1-5; the D gene is possibly TRBD1, with 5 bases matching. Sample: peripheral blood, taken in the third trimester of pregnancy. The nucleotides read TGTGCCAGCACAGGGCCCCAGGGCAGCAATCAGCCCCAGCATTTT. Its protein is CASTGPQGSNQPQHF.